Sequencing of this TCR beta chain was carried out in a study of cytomegalovirus exposure and HLA in healthy donors. For the study at large: An earlier analysis identified 117 million unique TCR beta sequences in some 180 million T cells. The study's early data release held some 85 million unique TCRs from HLA-typed donors. General study findings and limits: Previous analysis showed most TCR beta V segments were productive about 90% or about 30% of the time.

As to this clone: The antigen is undetermined.

The CDR3 has 17 amino acids. The PCR contained 60 Vbeta and 13 Jbeta primers. Source study methods: Tens of millions of unique TCR beta chains, 9 million to 11 million shared, were counted in a later analysis. Assay used: immunoSEQ multiplex PCR; TCRdb lists only in-frame clones, some missing. The V and J calls and clone size were taken over from that table, and D and trimming were inferred from the DNA. The sample table sets out about 160,000 clones. The clonotype was recovered from a woman aged 55-69 years in good health and CMV-seronegative. V and J are TRBV1 and TRBJ1-5; the DNA was not used to check the table's D call, TRBD1. TRBV1 has pseudogene status. Sequenced sample: PBMCs. DNA of the CDR3: TGCACCAGCAGCCAAGAGCCCGCAACAACGAGCAATCAGCCCCAGCATTTT. Amino acid sequence: CTSSQEPATTSNQPQHF.